The rows below give T cell receptor beta chains drawn from one sample of a study of cytomegalovirus exposure and HLA in healthy donors. TCRdb's table, derived via immunoSEQ multiplex PCR, lists solely in-frame clones and lacks some. Recorded for this sample: some 120,000 clones. The sequenced sample was PBMCs. These TCRs come from a man aged 25 to 45 in good health and CMV-seronegative. CDR3s include the opening cysteine and the closing phenylalanine or tryptophan. A D gene is named only where the DNA matches it firmly. Size values are once, few and many counts, or a class for expanded clones, and some rows have none.

v_call	clone_size	d_call	j_call	cdr3_aa	cdr3_nt
TRBV6-5	-	TRBD2	TRBJ2-7	CASSPLAGGIYEQYF	TGTGCCAGCAGTCCGCTAGCGGGAGGGATCTACGAGCAGTACTTC
TRBV7-2	-	-	TRBJ2-1	CASSFADSNYNEQFF	TGTGCCAGCAGCTTCGCGGACTCCAACTACAATGAGCAGTTCTTC
TRBV9	-	-	TRBJ2-7	CASSSLGAEQYF	TGTGCCAGCAGCTCACTGGGAGCCGAGCAGTACTTC
TRBV5-1	-	-	TRBJ2-1	CASSLEQGRKFF	TGCGCCAGCAGCTTGGAACAGGGACGAAAGTTCTTC
TRBV7-2	-	TRBD1	TRBJ1-2	CASSLSSTGLYGYTF	TGTGCCAGCAGCTTATCCTCGACAGGGCTCTATGGCTACACCTTC
TRBV2	-	-	TRBJ2-7	CASRRSSYEQYF	TGTGCCAGCAGGAGGAGCTCCTACGAGCAGTACTTC
TRBV7-9	-	-	TRBJ2-7	CASSLGGDPSYEQYF	TGTGCCAGCAGCTTAGGGGGAGACCCCTCCTACGAGCAGTACTTC
TRBV7-8	-	TRBD2	TRBJ2-1	CASSLRTSGRGSYNEQFF	TGTGCCAGCAGCCTGAGGACTAGCGGGAGAGGGTCCTACAATGAGCAGTTCTTC
TRBV5-4	-	-	TRBJ1-2	CASSTQGRDYGYTF	TGTGCCAGCAGCACGCAGGGTAGGGACTATGGCTACACCTTC
TRBV6-5	-	-	TRBJ2-7	CASSPNSGSYEQYF	TGTGCCAGCAGCCCAAATAGCGGAAGCTACGAGCAGTACTTC
TRBV6-1	-	-	TRBJ2-1	CASSEEGRAHNEQFF	TGTGCCAGCAGTGAAGAGGGCAGGGCTCACAATGAGCAGTTCTTC
TRBV28	-	-	TRBJ2-7	CASRPRRGGYEQYF	TGTGCCAGCAGACCTCGGCGGGGAGGCTACGAGCAGTACTTC
TRBV5-1	-	TRBD1	TRBJ2-2	CASSQGQGTGELFF	TGCGCCAGCAGCCAGGGACAGGGGACCGGGGAGCTGTTTTTT
TRBV28	-	TRBD2	TRBJ2-5	CASSTFLAVLYQETQYF	TGTGCCAGCAGCACCTTTCTAGCGGTCTTGTACCAAGAGACCCAGTACTTC
TRBV5-8	-	TRBD1	TRBJ1-2	CASSRSRGTGVNYGYTF	TGTGCCAGCAGCCGATCACGCGGGACAGGGGTTAACTATGGCTACACCTTC
TRBV19	-	-	TRBJ1-2	CASSPRVANYGYTF	TGTGCCAGTAGTCCCAGGGTGGCAAACTATGGCTACACCTTC
TRBV2	-	TRBD2	TRBJ2-1	CASSEWTSAYNEQFF	TGTGCCAGCAGTGAATGGACTAGTGCCTACAATGAGCAGTTCTTC
TRBV7-9	-	TRBD2	TRBJ2-5	CASSPGEGRKTQYF	TGTGCCAGCAGCCCCGGGGAGGGGAGAAAGACCCAGTACTTC
TRBV18	-	TRBD2	TRBJ2-1	CASSASPGLAGPEQFF	TGTGCCAGCTCAGCCTCACCGGGACTAGCGGGACCGGAGCAGTTCTTC
TRBV19	-	-	TRBJ1-1	CASSIRGGTEAFF	TGTGCCAGTAGTATAAGGGGCGGCACTGAAGCTTTCTTT
TRBV4-2	medium-sized	-	TRBJ1-4	CASSQDKRGGDEKLFF	TGTGCCAGCAGCCAAGATAAAAGGGGGGGCGATGAAAAACTGTTTTTT
TRBV30	-	-	TRBJ2-7	CAWTRRSGYSYEQYF	TGTGCCTGGACCCGGAGGTCGGGATATTCCTACGAGCAGTACTTC
TRBV7-9	-	-	TRBJ2-1	CASSKSSQSYNEQFF	TGTGCCAGCAGTAAGTCGAGCCAATCCTACAATGAGCAGTTCTTC
TRBV6-1	-	-	TRBJ2-1	CASSAPGGSYNEQFF	TGTGCCAGCAGTGCCCCAGGAGGTTCCTACAATGAGCAGTTCTTC
TRBV9	-	TRBD2	TRBJ2-1	CASSGGAGGPGNEQFF	TGTGCCAGCAGCGGCGGAGCGGGAGGGCCGGGGAATGAGCAGTTCTTC
TRBV5-4	-	-	TRBJ2-3	CASRDGYTDTQYF	TGTGCCAGCAGAGACGGGTACACAGATACGCAGTATTTT
TRBV28	-	TRBD1	TRBJ1-5	CASSLTGVGNNQPQHF	TGTGCCAGCAGTTTAACAGGGGTAGGGAACAATCAGCCCCAGCATTTT
TRBV6-5	-	-	TRBJ1-1	CASNKDRMNTEAFF	TGTGCCAGCAACAAAGACAGGATGAACACTGAAGCTTTCTTT
TRBV27	-	-	TRBJ2-2	CASSNTGTGELFF	TGTGCCAGCAGCAATACAGGGACCGGGGAGCTGTTTTTT
TRBV7-2	-	TRBD1	TRBJ1-2	CASSLAWTGEGYTF	TGTGCCAGCAGCTTAGCGTGGACAGGGGAAGGCTACACCTTC
TRBV27	-	TRBD2	TRBJ2-6	CASSSASGDSSGANVLTF	TGTGCCAGCAGTTCGGCTAGCGGAGATAGCTCTGGGGCCAACGTCCTGACTTTC
TRBV28	-	TRBD2	TRBJ2-7	CASSPPFPGLAGDEQYF	TGTGCCAGCAGTCCCCCTTTTCCGGGACTAGCGGGAGACGAGCAGTACTTC
TRBV9	-	-	TRBJ1-1	CASSVSTDLNTEAFF	TGTGCCAGCAGCGTATCGACAGATCTGAACACTGAAGCTTTCTTT
TRBV7-9	-	TRBD2	TRBJ2-1	CASSPGGTSEYNEQFF	TGTGCCAGCAGCCCGGGCGGGACTAGCGAATACAATGAGCAGTTCTTC
TRBV7-9	-	-	TRBJ2-7	CASSRTAGDEQYF	TGTGCCAGCAGCCGAACGGCAGGTGACGAGCAGTACTTC
TRBV5-1	-	TRBD2	TRBJ2-5	CASSLAGTSLETQYF	TGCGCCAGCAGCTTGGCCGGGACTAGCTTAGAGACCCAGTACTTC
TRBV5-5	-	TRBD1	TRBJ1-5	CASSLDRGLYQPQHF	TGTGCCAGCAGCTTGGACAGGGGGCTTTATCAGCCCCAGCATTTT
TRBV6-5	-	TRBD1	TRBJ1-1	CASSSGGTEAFF	TGTGCCAGCAGTTCAGGGGGCACTGAAGCTTTCTTT
TRBV4-3	-	TRBD1	TRBJ2-3	CASSQGTGIEDTQYF	TGCGCCAGCAGCCAGGGGACAGGGATAGAGGATACGCAGTATTTT
TRBV4-3	-	TRBD2	TRBJ2-1	CASSPQGLPPYNEQFF	TGCGCCAGCAGCCCGCAGGGACTACCTCCCTACAATGAGCAGTTCTTC
TRBV9	-	TRBD2	TRBJ2-7	CASSTGGYEQYF	TGTGCCAGCAGCACGGGAGGCTACGAGCAGTACTTC
TRBV19	-	-	TRBJ1-5	CASRGGTSFDSNQPQHF	TGTGCCAGTAGGGGCGGGACGAGTTTTGATAGCAATCAGCCCCAGCATTTT
TRBV27	-	TRBD1	TRBJ2-2	CASSLSPPTGLNTGELFF	TGTGCCAGCAGTTTATCCCCCCCGACAGGGCTGAACACCGGGGAGCTGTTTTTT
TRBV19	-	-	TRBJ2-7	CASSIGSYEQYF	TGTGCCAGTAGTATAGGCTCCTACGAGCAGTACTTC
TRBV15	-	TRBD2	TRBJ2-3	CATSEVDRGSADTQYF	TGTGCCACCAGCGAAGTGGACCGCGGGAGTGCAGATACGCAGTATTTT
TRBV6-5	-	-	TRBJ1-2	CASTSEGGYTF	TGTGCCAGCACCTCCGAGGGTGGCTACACCTTC
TRBV7-9	-	-	TRBJ1-6	CASSLVVEASPLHF	TGTGCCAGCAGCTTGGTCGTTGAGGCGTCACCCCTCCACTTT
TRBV7-6	-	TRBD1	TRBJ1-2	CASSLGQGAGYGYTF	TGTGCCAGCAGCTTAGGACAGGGGGCGGGCTATGGCTACACCTTC
TRBV9	-	-	TRBJ2-5	CASSVSTRTQETQYF	TGTGCCAGCAGCGTATCGACTAGGACCCAAGAGACCCAGTACTTC
TRBV5-1	-	TRBD1	TRBJ1-1	CASSPEISPGQGGADTEAFF	TGCGCCAGCAGCCCGGAAATTAGCCCTGGACAGGGTGGGGCGGACACTGAAGCTTTCTTT
TRBV19	-	-	TRBJ1-6	CASSILGQGSFSPLHF	TGTGCCAGTAGTATCTTGGGCCAGGGTAGTTTTTCGCCCCTCCACTTT
TRBV27	-	TRBD2	TRBJ2-7	CASRRAGVLYEQYF	TGTGCCAGCCGCCGAGCGGGAGTATTATACGAGCAGTACTTC
TRBV7-2	-	-	TRBJ2-3	CASSFPGYADTQYF	TGTGCCAGCAGCTTCCCAGGGTATGCAGATACGCAGTATTTT
TRBV29-1	-	-	TRBJ2-3	CSVDTRDTQYF	TGCAGCGTCGATACAAGAGATACGCAGTATTTT
TRBV4-1	-	TRBD2	TRBJ2-5	CASSPPGLAGVGETQYF	TGCGCCAGCAGCCCTCCGGGACTAGCGGGAGTTGGGGAGACCCAGTACTTC
TRBV5-1	-	-	TRBJ2-3	CASSLATDGAGTDTQYF	TGCGCCAGCAGCCTGGCGACCGACGGAGCAGGGACAGATACGCAGTATTTT
TRBV29-1	-	-	TRBJ1-3	CSVVAGAGFSSGNTIYF	TGCAGCGTTGTGGCGGGCGCAGGCTTTTCCTCTGGAAACACCATATATTTT
TRBV11-2	-	TRBD2	TRBJ2-1	CASSLGLAAYNEQFF	TGTGCCAGCAGCTTAGGACTAGCGGCCTACAATGAGCAGTTCTTC
TRBV27	-	TRBD1	TRBJ1-3	CASSLGQGIGNTIYF	TGTGCCAGCAGTTTAGGACAGGGAATTGGAAACACCATATATTTT
TRBV10-3	-	-	TRBJ1-1	CAISDYRNTEAFF	TGTGCCATCAGTGATTATAGGAACACTGAAGCTTTCTTT